This TCR beta chain was profiled in a study of control samples from healthy donors and cancer patients. Sequenced by immunoSEQ multiplex PCR; TCRdb stores in-frame clones only, minus some. The sample shows under 450,000 clones, 75% to 95% of them seen only once. Germline values: CDR1 SGHVS, CDR2 FQNEAQ. This CDR3 comprises 14 residues. V was shortened by 5 bases and J by 2 bases, with 12 bases between the two germline ends. This chain connects TRBV7-8 to TRBJ2-5, with unresolved D. The TCR sequence derives from a man aged 35 to 55 with head and neck cancer. The sample comprised PBMCs. CDR3 sequence reads: CASSPRFGQETQYF. The CDR3 coding sequence is TGTGCCAGCAGCCCCCGGTTCGGTCAAGAGACCCAGTACTTC.